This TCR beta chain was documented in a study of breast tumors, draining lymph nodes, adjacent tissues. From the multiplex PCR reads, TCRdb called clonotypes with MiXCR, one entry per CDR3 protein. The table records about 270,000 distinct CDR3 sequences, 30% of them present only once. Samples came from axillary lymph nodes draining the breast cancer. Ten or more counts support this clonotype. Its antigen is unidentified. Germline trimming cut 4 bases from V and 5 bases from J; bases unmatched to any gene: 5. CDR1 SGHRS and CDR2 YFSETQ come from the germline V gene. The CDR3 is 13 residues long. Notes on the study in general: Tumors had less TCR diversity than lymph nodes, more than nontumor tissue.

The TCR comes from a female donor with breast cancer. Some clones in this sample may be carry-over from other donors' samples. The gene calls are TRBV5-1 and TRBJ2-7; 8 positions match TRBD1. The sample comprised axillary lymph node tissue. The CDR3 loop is CASSHPGQDEQYF. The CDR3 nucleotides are TGCGCCAGCAGCCATCCGGGACAGGACGAGCAGTACTTC.